This T cell receptor beta chain was captured in a study of blood T cells in healthy people across ages. Across the study: About one barcoded beta molecule was captured per two T cells (by template switching).

The use of a sample-barcoded 5' primer and a J-beta primer mix characterized a second PCR of about 6 to 12 cycles. Each cDNA molecule received a tag from a template-switch adaptor that had 12 random nucleotides. From the 5' RACE reads, TCRdb called clonotypes with MiXCR, one entry per CDR3 protein. The sample carries around 1,500,000 distinct CDR3 sequences, 28% recorded once. V was trimmed by 7 bases and J by 2 bases, leaving 12 bases between them. The CDR3 covers 13 residues. Per germline, CDR1 MNHEY and CDR2 SMNVEV (reference sequence). General study findings and limits: Naive CD4+ cells and diversity were both higher in long-lived donors than in aged donors. Per-million-T-cell TCR beta diversity fell roughly linearly with age.

This clonotype has at least ten counts. The antigen is undetermined. Sequencing was done on a sample of blood. This sequence was found in a woman in her thirties in good health. J is TRBJ2-7 and V is TRBV27, with D possibly matching TRBD1 (5 bases). The CDR3 region has the DNA TGTGCCAGCAAGGGGCTAGACGCCTACGAGCAGTACTTC. Translating it yields CASKGLDAYEQYF.